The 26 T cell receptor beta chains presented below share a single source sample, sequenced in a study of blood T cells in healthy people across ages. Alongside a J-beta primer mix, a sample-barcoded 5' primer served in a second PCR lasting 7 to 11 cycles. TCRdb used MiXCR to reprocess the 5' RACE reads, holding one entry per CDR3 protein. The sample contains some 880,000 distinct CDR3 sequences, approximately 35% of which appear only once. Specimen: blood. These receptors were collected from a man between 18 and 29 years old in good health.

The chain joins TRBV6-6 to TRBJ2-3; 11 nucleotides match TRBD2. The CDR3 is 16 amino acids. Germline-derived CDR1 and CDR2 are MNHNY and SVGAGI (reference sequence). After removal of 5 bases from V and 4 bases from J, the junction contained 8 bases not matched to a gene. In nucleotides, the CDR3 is TGTGCCAGCAGTCCCCCGGATAGCGGGGGGGCAGATACGCAGTATTTT. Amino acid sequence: CASSPPDSGGADTQYF.

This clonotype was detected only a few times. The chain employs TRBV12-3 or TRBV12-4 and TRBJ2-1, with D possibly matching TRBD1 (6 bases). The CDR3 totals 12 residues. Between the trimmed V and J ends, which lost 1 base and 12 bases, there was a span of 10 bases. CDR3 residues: CASSLEGTRQFF. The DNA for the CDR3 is TGTGCCAGCAGTTTAGAAGGGACACGGCAGTTCTTC.

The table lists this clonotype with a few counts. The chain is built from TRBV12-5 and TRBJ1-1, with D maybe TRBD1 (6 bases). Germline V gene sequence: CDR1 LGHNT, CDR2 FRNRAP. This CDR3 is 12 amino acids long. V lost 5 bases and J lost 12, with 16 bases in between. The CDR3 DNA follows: TGTGCTAGTGGTGGGGGAGCCAGGGGTTCTTTCTTT. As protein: CASGGGARGSFF. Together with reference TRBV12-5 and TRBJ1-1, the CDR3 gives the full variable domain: DARVTQTPRHKVTEMGQEVTMRCQPILGHNTVFWYRQTMMQGLELLAYFRNRAPLDDSGMPKDRFSAEMPDATLATLKIQPSEPRDSAVYFCASGGGARGSFFGQGTRLTVV.

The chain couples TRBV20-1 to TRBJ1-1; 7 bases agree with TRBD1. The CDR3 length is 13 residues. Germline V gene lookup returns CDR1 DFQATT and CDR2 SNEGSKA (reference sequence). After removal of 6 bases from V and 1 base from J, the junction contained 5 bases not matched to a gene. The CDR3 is CSARTGGNTEAFF. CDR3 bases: TGCAGTGCCAGGACAGGCGGGAACACTGAAGCTTTCTTT.

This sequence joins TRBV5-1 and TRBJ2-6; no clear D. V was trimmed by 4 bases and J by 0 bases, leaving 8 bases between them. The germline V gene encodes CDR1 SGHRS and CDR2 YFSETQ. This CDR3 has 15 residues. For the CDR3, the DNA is TGCGCCAGCAGCATTCAGAGCTCTGGGGCCAACGTCCTGACTTTC. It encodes CASSIQSSGANVLTF. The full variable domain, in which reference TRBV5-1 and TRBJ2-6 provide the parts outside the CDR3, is KAGVTQTPRYLIKTRGQQVTLSCSPISGHRSVSWYQQTPGQGLQFLFEYFSETQRNKGNFPGRFSGRQFSNSRSEMNVSTLELGDSALYLCASSIQSSGANVLTFGAGSRLTVL.

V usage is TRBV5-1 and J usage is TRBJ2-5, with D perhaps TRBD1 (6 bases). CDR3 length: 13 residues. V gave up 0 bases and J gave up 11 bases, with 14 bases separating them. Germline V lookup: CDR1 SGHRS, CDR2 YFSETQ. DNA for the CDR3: TGCGCCAGCAGCTTGGGGGACACTTGGGAGCAGTACTTC. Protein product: CASSLGDTWEQYF.

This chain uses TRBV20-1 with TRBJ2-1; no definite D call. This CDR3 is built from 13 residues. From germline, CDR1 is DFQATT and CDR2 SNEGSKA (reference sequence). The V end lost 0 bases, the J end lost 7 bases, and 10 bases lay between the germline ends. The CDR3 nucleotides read TGCAGTGCTAGAGAGGATAACCGTAATGAGCAGTTCTTC. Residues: CSAREDNRNEQFF.

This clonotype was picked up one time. The CDR3 sequence is CSVRDRGPDTGELFF. DNA for the CDR3: TGCAGCGTGAGGGACAGGGGGCCGGACACCGGGGAGCTGTTTTTT. V gene TRBV29-1 combines with J gene TRBJ2-2, with 12 bases fitting TRBD1. The V and J ends lost 6 bases and 3 bases, in that order; junction bases with no gene match: 5. CDR1 and CDR2 from the germline V gene are SQVTM and ANQGSEA. The CDR3 contains 15 residues.

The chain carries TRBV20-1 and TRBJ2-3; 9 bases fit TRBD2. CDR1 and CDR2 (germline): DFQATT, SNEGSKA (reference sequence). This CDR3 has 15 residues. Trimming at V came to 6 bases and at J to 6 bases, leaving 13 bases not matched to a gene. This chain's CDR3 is CSALRGASGADTQYF. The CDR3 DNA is TGCAGTGCGTTGCGTGGGGCTAGCGGGGCCGATACGCAGTATTTT.

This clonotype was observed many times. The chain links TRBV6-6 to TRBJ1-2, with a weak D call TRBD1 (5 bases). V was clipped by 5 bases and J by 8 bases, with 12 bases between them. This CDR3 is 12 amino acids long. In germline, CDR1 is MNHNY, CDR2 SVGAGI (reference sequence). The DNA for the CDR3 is TGTGCCAGCAGTATCGGGACCAAGGGCTACACCTTC. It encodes CASSIGTKGYTF.

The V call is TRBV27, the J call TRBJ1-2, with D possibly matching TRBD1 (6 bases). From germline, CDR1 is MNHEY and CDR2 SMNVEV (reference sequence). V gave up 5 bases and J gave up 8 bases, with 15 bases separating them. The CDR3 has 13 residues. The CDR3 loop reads CASSLGGALGYTF. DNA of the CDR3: TGTGCCAGCAGTCTGGGGGGGGCGCTCGGCTACACCTTC.

CDR3 sequence: CASSELGGSYNEQFF. The CDR3 coding sequence is TGTGCCAGCAGTGAATTGGGGGGGTCGTACAATGAGCAGTTCTTC. The chain couples TRBV2 to TRBJ2-1, with 7 positions matching TRBD2. CDR1 SNHLY and CDR2 FYNNEI come from the germline V gene. CDR3 length: 15 amino acids. V dropped 2 bases and J dropped 4; count of bases not matched to a gene: 5. The full variable domain, its missing parts supplied by reference TRBV2 and TRBJ2-1, is EPEVTQTPSHQVTQMGQEVILRCVPISNHLYFYWYRQILGQKVEFLVSFYNNEISEKSEIFDDQFSVERPDGSNFTLKIRSTKLEDSAMYFCASSELGGSYNEQFFGPGTRLTVL.

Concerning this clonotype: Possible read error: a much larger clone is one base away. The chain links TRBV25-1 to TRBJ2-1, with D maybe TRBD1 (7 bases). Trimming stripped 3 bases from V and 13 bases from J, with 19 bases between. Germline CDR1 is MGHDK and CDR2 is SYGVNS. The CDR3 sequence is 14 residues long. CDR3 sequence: CASSDGDSRGTQFF. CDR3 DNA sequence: TGTGCCAGCAGTGACGGGGACTCCAGGGGGACCCAGTTCTTC.

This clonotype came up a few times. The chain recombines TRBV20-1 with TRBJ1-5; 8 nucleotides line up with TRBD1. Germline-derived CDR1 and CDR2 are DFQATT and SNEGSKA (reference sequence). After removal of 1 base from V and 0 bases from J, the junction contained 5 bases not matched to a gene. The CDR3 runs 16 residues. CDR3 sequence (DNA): TGCAGTGCTAGAGCCCCGACAGGGGATAGCAATCAGCCCCAGCATTTT. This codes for CSARAPTGDSNQPQHF.

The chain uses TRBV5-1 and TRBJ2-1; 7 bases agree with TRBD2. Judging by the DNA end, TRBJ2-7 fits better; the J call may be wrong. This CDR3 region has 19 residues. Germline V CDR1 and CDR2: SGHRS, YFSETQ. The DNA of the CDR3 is TGCGCCAGCAGCTCCCGAAGTTGGGCGGGCGGGAGCTCCTACAATGAGCAGTACTTC. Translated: CASSSRSWAGGSSYNEQYF.

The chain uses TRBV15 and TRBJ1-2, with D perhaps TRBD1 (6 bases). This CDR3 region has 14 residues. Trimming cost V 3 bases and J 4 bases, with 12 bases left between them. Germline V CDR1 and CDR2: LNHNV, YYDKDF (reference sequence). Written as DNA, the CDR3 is TGTGCCACCAGCAGCCGGGACATAATCTATGGCTACACCTTC. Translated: CATSSRDIIYGYTF.

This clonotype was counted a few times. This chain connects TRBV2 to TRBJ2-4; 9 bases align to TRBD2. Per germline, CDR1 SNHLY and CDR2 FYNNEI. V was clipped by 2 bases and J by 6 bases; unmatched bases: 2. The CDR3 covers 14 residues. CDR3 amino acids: CASSEPRGGNIQYF. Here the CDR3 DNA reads TGTGCCAGCAGTGAACCGCGGGGGGGAAACATTCAGTACTTC.

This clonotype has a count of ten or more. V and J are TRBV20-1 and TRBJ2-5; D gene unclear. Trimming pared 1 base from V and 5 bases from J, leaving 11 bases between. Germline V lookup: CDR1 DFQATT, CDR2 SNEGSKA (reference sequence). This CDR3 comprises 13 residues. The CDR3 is CSARVPLVETQYF. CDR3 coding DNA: TGCAGTGCTAGAGTCCCGTTGGTGGAGACCCAGTACTTC.

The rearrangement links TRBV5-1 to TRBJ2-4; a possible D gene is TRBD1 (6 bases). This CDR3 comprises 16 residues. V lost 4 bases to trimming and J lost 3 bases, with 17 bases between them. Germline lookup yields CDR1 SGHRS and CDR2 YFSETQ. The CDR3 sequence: CASSPGDRLGKNIQYF. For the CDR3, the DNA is TGCGCCAGCAGCCCAGGGGATCGCCTGGGCAAAAACATTCAGTACTTC.

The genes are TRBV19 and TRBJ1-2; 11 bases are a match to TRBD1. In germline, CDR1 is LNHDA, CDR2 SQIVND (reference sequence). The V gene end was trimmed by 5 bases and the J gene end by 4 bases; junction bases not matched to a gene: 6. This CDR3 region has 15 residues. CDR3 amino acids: CASSAGTGGSYGYTF. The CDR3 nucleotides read TGTGCCAGTAGTGCCGGGACAGGGGGATCCTATGGCTACACCTTC.

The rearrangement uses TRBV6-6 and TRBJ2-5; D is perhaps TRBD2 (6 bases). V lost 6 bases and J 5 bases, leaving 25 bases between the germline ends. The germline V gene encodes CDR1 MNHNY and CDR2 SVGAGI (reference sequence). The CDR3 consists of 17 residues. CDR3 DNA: TGTGCCAGCAGCCGACTAGTTAAGGGCCCTAAACAGGAGACCCAGTACTTC. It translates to CASSRLVKGPKQETQYF.

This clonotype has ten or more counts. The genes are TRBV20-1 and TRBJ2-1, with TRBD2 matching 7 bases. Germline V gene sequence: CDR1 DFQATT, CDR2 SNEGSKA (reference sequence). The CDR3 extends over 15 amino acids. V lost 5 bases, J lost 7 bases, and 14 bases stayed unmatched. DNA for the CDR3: TGCAGTGCTTCACAACGAAAAGGACTAGTTAATGAGCAGTTCTTC. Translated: CSASQRKGLVNEQFF.

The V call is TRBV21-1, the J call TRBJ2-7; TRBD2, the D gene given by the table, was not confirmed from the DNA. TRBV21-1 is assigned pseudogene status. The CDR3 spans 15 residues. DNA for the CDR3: TGTGCCAGCAGCATTCAGCGGGGGACGGACTACGAGCAGTACTTC. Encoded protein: CASSIQRGTDYEQYF.

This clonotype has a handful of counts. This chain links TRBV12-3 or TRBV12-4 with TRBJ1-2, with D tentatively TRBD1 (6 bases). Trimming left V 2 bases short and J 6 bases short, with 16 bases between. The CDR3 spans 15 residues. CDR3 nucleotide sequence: TGTGCCAGCAGTTTATCCCCCCGGGGGGCTGATGGCTACACCTTC. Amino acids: CASSLSPRGADGYTF.

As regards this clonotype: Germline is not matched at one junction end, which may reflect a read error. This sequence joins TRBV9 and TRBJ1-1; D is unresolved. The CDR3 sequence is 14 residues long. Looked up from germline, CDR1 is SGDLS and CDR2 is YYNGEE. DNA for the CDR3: TGTGCCGGCAGCGCCCTCATGGCGCGAACTGAAGCTTTCTTT. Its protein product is CAGSALMARTEAFF.

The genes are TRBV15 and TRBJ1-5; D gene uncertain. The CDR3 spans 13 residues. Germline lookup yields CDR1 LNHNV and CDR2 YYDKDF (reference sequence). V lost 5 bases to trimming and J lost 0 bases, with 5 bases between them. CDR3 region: CATSDNSNQPQHF. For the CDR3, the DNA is TGTGCCACCAGCGACAATAGCAATCAGCCCCAGCATTTT.